Listed below are T cell receptor beta chains from one sample, sequenced in a study of PD-1 blockade in classical Hodgkin lymphoma. The assay was immunoSEQ multiplex PCR, and TCRdb's table has in-frame clones only and misses some. The table lists about 31,000 clones, 85% of them singletons. The material sequenced was CD4+ T cells from blood, taken at baseline. These receptors were obtained from a human donor with classical Hodgkin lymphoma. CDR3s include the opening cysteine and the closing phenylalanine or tryptophan. Each record gives: J gene, V gene, CDR3 protein.

j_call: TRBJ2-2; v_call: TRBV18; cdr3_aa: CASSAGASNTGELFF
j_call: TRBJ2-1; v_call: TRBV30; cdr3_aa: CAWTGTSGYNEQFF
j_call: TRBJ2-1; v_call: TRBV5-6; cdr3_aa: CASRGTGGNEQFF
j_call: TRBJ2-7; v_call: TRBV28; cdr3_aa: CASSLPASGAYEQYF
j_call: TRBJ2-1; v_call: TRBV5-4; cdr3_aa: CASSHSGGSSYNEQFF
j_call: TRBJ2-7; v_call: TRBV30; cdr3_aa: CAWSRPGYEQYF
j_call: TRBJ1-1; v_call: TRBV6-1; cdr3_aa: CASFTGAQMNTEAFF
j_call: TRBJ2-4; v_call: TRBV6-1; cdr3_aa: CASSDPVPGGNIQYF
j_call: TRBJ2-1; v_call: TRBV19; cdr3_aa: CASNGQSSYNEQFF
j_call: TRBJ2-5; v_call: TRBV29-1; cdr3_aa: CSVALAQETQYF
j_call: TRBJ2-3; v_call: TRBV27; cdr3_aa: CASSLIPPRPDTQYF
j_call: TRBJ2-1; v_call: TRBV15; cdr3_aa: CATSSTSGEIYNEQFF
j_call: TRBJ1-1; v_call: TRBV6-5; cdr3_aa: CASTPIPGTEAFF
j_call: TRBJ2-5; v_call: TRBV7-9; cdr3_aa: CASSLGSIETQYF